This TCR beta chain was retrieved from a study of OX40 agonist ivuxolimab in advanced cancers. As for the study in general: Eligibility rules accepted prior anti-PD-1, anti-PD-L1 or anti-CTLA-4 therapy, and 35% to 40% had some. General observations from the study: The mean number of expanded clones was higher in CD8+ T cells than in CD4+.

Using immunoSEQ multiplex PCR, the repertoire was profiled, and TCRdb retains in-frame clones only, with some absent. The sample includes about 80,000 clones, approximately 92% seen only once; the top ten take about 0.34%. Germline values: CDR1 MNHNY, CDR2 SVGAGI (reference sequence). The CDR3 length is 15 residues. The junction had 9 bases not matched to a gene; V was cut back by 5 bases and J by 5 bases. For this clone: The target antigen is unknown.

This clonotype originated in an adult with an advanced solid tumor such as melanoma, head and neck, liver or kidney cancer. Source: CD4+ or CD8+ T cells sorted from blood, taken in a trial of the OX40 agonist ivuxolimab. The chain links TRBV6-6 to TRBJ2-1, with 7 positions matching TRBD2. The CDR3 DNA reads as TGTGCCAGCAGTCCGTGGGAGGGCGAGAACAATGAGCAGTTCTTC. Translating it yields CASSPWEGENNEQFF.